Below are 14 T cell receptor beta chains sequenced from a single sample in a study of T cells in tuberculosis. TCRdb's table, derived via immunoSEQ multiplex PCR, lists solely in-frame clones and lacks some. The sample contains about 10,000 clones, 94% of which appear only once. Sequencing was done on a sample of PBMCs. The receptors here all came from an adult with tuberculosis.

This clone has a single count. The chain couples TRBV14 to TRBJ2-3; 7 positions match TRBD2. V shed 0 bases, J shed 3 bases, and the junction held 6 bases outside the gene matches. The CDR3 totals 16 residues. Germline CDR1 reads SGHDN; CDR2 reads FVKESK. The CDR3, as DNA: TGTGCCAGCAGCCAAGACGTATCGGGGGGTACAGATACGCAGTATTTT. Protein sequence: CASSQDVSGGTDTQYF. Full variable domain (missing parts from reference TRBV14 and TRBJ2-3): EAGVTQFPSHSVIEKGQTVTLRCDPISGHDNLYWYRRVMGKEIKFLLHFVKESKQDESGMPNNRFLAERTGGTYSTLKVQPAELEDSGVYFCASSQDVSGGTDTQYFGPGTRLTVL.

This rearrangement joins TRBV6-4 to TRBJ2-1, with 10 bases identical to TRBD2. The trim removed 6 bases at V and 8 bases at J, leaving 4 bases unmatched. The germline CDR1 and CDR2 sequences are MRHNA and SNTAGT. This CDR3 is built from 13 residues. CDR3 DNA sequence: TGTGCCAGCAGAGCGGGAGGGCAGGATGAGCAGTTCTTC. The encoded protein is CASRAGGQDEQFF.

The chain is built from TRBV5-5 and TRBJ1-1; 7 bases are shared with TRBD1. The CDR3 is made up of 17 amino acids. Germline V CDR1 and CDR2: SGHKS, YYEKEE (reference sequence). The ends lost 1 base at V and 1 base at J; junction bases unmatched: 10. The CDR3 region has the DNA TGTGCCAGCAGCTTGTACAAGGGGGCTGGACGGAACACTGAAGCTTTCTTT. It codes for CASSLYKGAGRNTEAFF.

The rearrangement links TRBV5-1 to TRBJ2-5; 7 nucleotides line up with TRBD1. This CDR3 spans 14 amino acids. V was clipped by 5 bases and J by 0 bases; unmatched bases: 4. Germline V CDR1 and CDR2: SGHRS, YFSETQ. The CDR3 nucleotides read TGCGCCAGCAGGCGACAGGGCTACCAAGAGACCCAGTACTTC. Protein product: CASRRQGYQETQYF.

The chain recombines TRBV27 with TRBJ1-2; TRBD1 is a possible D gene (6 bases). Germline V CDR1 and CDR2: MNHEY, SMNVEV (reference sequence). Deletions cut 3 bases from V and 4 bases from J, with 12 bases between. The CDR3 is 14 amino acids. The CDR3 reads CASSFGGLGYGYTF. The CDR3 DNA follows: TGTGCCAGCAGTTTCGGGGGGCTCGGCTATGGCTACACCTTC.

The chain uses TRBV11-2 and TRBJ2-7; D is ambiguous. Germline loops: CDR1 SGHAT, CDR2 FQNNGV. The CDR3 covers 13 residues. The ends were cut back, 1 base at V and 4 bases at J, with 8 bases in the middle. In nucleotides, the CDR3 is TGTGCCAGCAGCTTAGGTGTGGAGTACGAGCAGTACTTC. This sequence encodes CASSLGVEYEQYF. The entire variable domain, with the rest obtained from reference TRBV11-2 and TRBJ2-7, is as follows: EAGVAQSPRYKIIEKRQSVAFWCNPISGHATLYWYQQILGQGPKLLIQFQNNGVVDDSQLPKDRFSAERLKGVDSTLKIQPAKLEDSAVYLCASSLGVEYEQYFGPGTRLTVT.

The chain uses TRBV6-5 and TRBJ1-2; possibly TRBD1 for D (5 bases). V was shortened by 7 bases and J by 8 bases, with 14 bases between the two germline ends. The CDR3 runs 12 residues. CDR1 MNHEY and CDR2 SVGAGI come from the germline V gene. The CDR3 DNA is TGTGCCAGCACCCCCGGGGGGGACGGCTACACCTTC. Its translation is CASTPGGDGYTF.

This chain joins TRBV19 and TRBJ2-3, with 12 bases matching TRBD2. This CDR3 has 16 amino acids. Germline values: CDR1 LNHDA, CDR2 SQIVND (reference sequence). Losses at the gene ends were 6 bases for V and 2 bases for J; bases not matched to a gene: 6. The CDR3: CASSELAGGHTDTQYF. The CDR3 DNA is TGTGCCAGTAGCGAACTAGCGGGGGGACACACAGATACGCAGTATTTT.

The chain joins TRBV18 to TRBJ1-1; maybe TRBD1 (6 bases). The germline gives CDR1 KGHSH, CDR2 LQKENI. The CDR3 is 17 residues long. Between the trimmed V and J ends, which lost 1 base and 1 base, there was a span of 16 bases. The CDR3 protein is CASSPRQSQGANTEAFF. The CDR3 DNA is TGTGCCAGCTCACCACGCCAATCACAGGGAGCGAACACTGAAGCTTTCTTT.

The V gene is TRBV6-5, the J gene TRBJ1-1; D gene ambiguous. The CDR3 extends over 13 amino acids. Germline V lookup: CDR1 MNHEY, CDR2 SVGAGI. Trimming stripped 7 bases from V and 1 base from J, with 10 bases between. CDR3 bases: TGTGCCAGCAATTCGTACAGGAACACTGAAGCTTTCTTT. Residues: CASNSYRNTEAFF.

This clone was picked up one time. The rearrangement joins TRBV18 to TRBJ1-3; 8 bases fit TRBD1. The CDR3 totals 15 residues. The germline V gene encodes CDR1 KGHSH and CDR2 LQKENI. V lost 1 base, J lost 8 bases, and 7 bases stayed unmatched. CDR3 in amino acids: CASSPQGQGGDTIYF. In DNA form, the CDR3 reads TGTGCCAGCTCACCACAAGGACAGGGCGGCGACACCATATATTTT. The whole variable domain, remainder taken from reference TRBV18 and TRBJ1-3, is NAGVMQNPRHLVRRRGQEARLRCSPMKGHSHVYWYRQLPEEGLKFMVYLQKENIIDESGMPKERFSAEFPKEGPSILRIQQVVRGDSAAYFCASSPQGQGGDTIYFGEGSWLTVV.

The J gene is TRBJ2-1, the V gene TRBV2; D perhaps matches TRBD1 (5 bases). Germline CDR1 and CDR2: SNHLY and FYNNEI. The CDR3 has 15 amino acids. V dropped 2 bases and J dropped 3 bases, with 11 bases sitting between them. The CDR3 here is CASSERQDNYNEQFF. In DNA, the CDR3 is TGTGCCAGCAGTGAACGCCAGGACAACTACAATGAGCAGTTCTTC.

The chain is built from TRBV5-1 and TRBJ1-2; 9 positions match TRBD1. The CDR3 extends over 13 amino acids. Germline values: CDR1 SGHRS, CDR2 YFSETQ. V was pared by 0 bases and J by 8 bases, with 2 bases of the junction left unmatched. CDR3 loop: CASSLGDRDGYTF. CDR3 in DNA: TGCGCCAGCAGCTTGGGGGACAGGGACGGCTACACCTTC.

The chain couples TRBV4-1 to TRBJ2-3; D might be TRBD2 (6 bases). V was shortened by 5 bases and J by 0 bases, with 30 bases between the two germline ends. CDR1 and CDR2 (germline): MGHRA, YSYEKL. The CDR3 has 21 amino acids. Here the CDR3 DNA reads TGCGCCAGCAGCTTCCTCCTAGGGCCGACGGGATACGGAGGGAGCACAGATACGCAGTATTTT. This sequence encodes CASSFLLGPTGYGGSTDTQYF.